Shown below are 17 T cell receptor beta chains from a single sample sequenced in a study of shared clonotypes between healthy human individuals. Libraries were prepared by immunoSEQ multiplex PCR; TCRdb keeps only in-frame clonotypes and omits some of them. Among 2 million to 2.5 million clones listed, roughly 90% were seen once. The sequencing sample was made of naive CD4+ T cells from PBMCs. Described subset: CD45RA+ positively selected. These TCRs come from a man between 18 and 29 years old in good health. Some clones in this sample may be carry-over from other donors' samples.

The J gene is TRBJ1-3, the V gene TRBV5-1; the D gene is possibly TRBD1 (5 bases). The V and J ends lost 3 bases and 4 bases respectively, with 14 bases between them. Germline V lookup: CDR1 SGHRS, CDR2 YFSETQ. This CDR3 spans 15 amino acids. The CDR3 coding sequence is TGCGCCAGCAGCTCCCAGGGCCCTGGGGGAAACACCATATATTTT. This encodes CASSSQGPGGNTIYF.

The chain carries TRBV5-1 and TRBJ2-1, with 8 nucleotides matching TRBD1. After removal of 1 base from V and 5 bases from J, the junction contained 5 bases not matched to a gene. The length of the CDR3 is 15 residues. CDR1 and CDR2 from the germline V gene are SGHRS and YFSETQ. CDR3 sequence (DNA): TGCGCCAGCAGCTTGCTTCGGGACAGGCACAATGAGCAGTTCTTC. Its protein product is CASSLLRDRHNEQFF.

The genes are TRBV7-2 and TRBJ2-1, with a weak D call TRBD1 (7 bases). Germline V gives CDR1 SGHTA, CDR2 FQGNSA. The CDR3 is made up of 13 amino acids. The V and J ends lost 5 bases and 6 bases respectively, with 11 bases between them. In DNA form, the CDR3 reads TGTGCCAGCAGCCGACAGGGAGGCAATGAGCAGTTCTTC. The encoded protein is CASSRQGGNEQFF.

V usage is TRBV6-1 and J usage is TRBJ2-3; D is uncertain. Germline V CDR1 and CDR2: MNHNS, SASEGT. CDR3 length: 14 amino acids. The V gene lost 3 bases and the J gene lost 8 bases, with 15 bases spanning the gap. CDR3 protein: CASSEDLDAITQYF. CDR3 nucleotide sequence: TGTGCCAGCAGTGAGGATTTGGACGCAATTACGCAGTATTTT.

The gene calls are TRBV4-1 and TRBJ2-2; D ambiguous. V was pared by 4 bases and J by 0 bases, with 15 bases between. The CDR3 extends over 17 amino acids. CDR1 is MGHRA and CDR2 is YSYEKL in the germline V gene. The CDR3 coding sequence is TGCGCCAGCAGCCCCGCCCCACCGCCGGCGAACACCGGGGAGCTGTTTTTT. Its protein product is CASSPAPPPANTGELFF.

Turning to this clone: Other DNA sequences in this sample translate to the same CDR3. The DNA of the CDR3 is TGTGCCTGGAGTGAATCCTACGAGCAGTACTTC. Translation: CAWSESYEQYF. This chain links TRBV30 with TRBJ2-7; D unclear. V was trimmed by 1 base and J by 1 base, leaving 2 bases between them. CDR1 and CDR2 from the germline V gene are GTSNPN and SVGIG (reference sequence). This CDR3 has 11 amino acids.

This clone was observed once. The V and J genes are TRBV4-2 and TRBJ2-5; TRBD2 matches 7 bases. J gave up 4 bases and V 1 base, and 12 bases lay outside the gene matches. Germline V gene data show CDR1 as LGHNA and CDR2 as YNFKEQ. The CDR3 has 17 amino acids. CDR3 residues: CASSQVLVGGPRETQYF. DNA of the CDR3: TGTGCCAGCAGCCAAGTGTTAGTGGGAGGGCCGCGAGAGACCCAGTACTTC.

The J gene is TRBJ2-4, the V gene TRBV6-1, with no clear D. V was clipped by 6 bases and J by 9 bases, with 12 bases between them. CDR1 is MNHNS, CDR2 SASEGT, per germline. This CDR3 has 12 amino acids. This CDR3 reads CASSILDIIQYF. CDR3 nucleotides: TGTGCCAGCAGCATCCTTGACATCATTCAGTACTTC.

Worth noting for this clone: The sample holds other DNA sequences that translate to the same CDR3. V usage is TRBV11-2 and J usage is TRBJ2-7; D possibly corresponds to TRBD1 (5 bases). Germline CDR1 is SGHAT and CDR2 is FQNNGV. V lost 1 base and J 2 bases, leaving 9 bases between the germline ends. This CDR3 has 14 amino acids. DNA for the CDR3: TGTGCCAGCAGCTTAGTGGGGCAGCCCTACGAGCAGTACTTC. Residues: CASSLVGQPYEQYF.

This chain joins TRBV25-1 and TRBJ2-3; D gene unclear. Germline values: CDR1 MGHDK, CDR2 SYGVNS. CDR3 length: 14 residues. Trimming took off 9 bases at V and 1 base at J, with 14 bases between the two ends. The CDR3 is CASAQTRGTDTQYF. CDR3 nucleotides: TGTGCCAGTGCCCAAACCCGGGGCACAGATACGCAGTATTTT.

The rearrangement joins TRBV9 to TRBJ2-6; no reliable D call. Trimming removed 5 bases from V and 0 bases from J, with 12 bases in between. Germline CDR1 is SGDLS and CDR2 is YYNGEE. The CDR3 loop spans 16 amino acids. CDR3 coding DNA: TGTGCCAGCAGTAGACGGCCTAGCTCTGGGGCCAACGTCCTGACTTTC. Protein sequence: CASSRRPSSGANVLTF.

The rearrangement joins TRBV5-1 to TRBJ2-1; D ambiguous. The germline V gene encodes CDR1 SGHRS and CDR2 YFSETQ. V lost 8 bases and J lost 6, with 18 bases in between. This CDR3 has 14 residues. CDR3 amino acids: CASFSSPGGNEQFF. CDR3 DNA sequence: TGCGCCAGTTTTTCTTCGCCGGGTGGCAATGAGCAGTTCTTC.

The V and J genes are TRBV29-1 and TRBJ1-2, with 7 bases fitting TRBD1. The V gene end was trimmed by 7 bases and the J gene end by 4 bases; junction bases not matched to a gene: 6. The CDR3 extends over 12 amino acids. From germline, CDR1 is SQVTM and CDR2 ANQGSEA. This CDR3 is CSADGTAYGYTF. In DNA form, the CDR3 reads TGCAGCGCCGACGGGACAGCCTATGGCTACACCTTC. Together with reference TRBV29-1 and TRBJ1-2, the CDR3 gives the full variable domain: SAVISQKPSRDICQRGTSLTIQCQVDSQVTMMFWYRQQPGQSLTLIATANQGSEATYESGFVIDKFPISRPNLTFSTLTVSNMSPEDSSIYLCSADGTAYGYTFGSGTRLTVV.

This clone was recorded a few times. This rearrangement joins TRBV7-9 to TRBJ1-4; 10 bases match TRBD1. Germline loops: CDR1 SEHNR, CDR2 FQNEAQ (reference sequence). The CDR3 consists of 14 residues. After removal of 5 bases from V and 6 bases from J, the junction contained 3 bases not matched to a gene. The CDR3 DNA is TGTGCCAGCAGCGCCGGGACAGGGGATGAAAAACTGTTTTTT. This encodes CASSAGTGDEKLFF.

This clone was seen only a few times. The chain joins TRBV4-2 to TRBJ1-1; D is perhaps TRBD1 (6 bases). The CDR3 contains 15 residues. V lost 1 base to trimming and J lost 1 base, with 10 bases between them. Looked up from germline, CDR1 is LGHNA and CDR2 is YNFKEQ. The CDR3 here is CASSQAGQTNTEAFF. The CDR3 nucleotides are TGTGCCAGCAGCCAAGCCGGACAGACGAACACTGAAGCTTTCTTT.

This chain links TRBV5-1 with TRBJ1-1, with 7 bases that match TRBD1. The CDR3 is made up of 15 amino acids. Germline values: CDR1 SGHRS, CDR2 YFSETQ. Losses at the gene ends were 2 bases for V and 2 bases for J; bases not matched to a gene: 6. CDR3 DNA: TGCGCCAGCAGCTTTCATGCAGGGGGAAACACTGAAGCTTTCTTT. It translates to CASSFHAGGNTEAFF.

The chain has TRBV29-1 and TRBJ2-1; D possibly corresponds to TRBD2 (6 bases). This CDR3 has 16 amino acids. Trimming took off 0 bases at V and 2 bases at J, with 14 bases between the two ends. Germline V gene sequence: CDR1 SQVTM, CDR2 ANQGSEA. The CDR3: CSVEEGIAATYNEQFF. DNA of the CDR3: TGCAGCGTTGAAGAGGGAATAGCGGCCACCTACAATGAGCAGTTCTTC.